The rows below give T cell receptor beta chains drawn from one sample of a study of Ad26.COV2.S vaccination and SARS-CoV-2 variants. This table comes from immunoSEQ multiplex PCR, and its TCRdb copy is limited to in-frame clones, with some not included. The sample holds around 450,000 clones, 75% to 95% seen once. The sequencing used peripheral blood, collected in a trial of Ad26.COV2.S vaccine versus placebo. The receptor set was obtained from a person between 18 and 65 years old who received the Ad26.COV2.S COVID-19 vaccine or a placebo. CDR3s include the opening cysteine and the closing phenylalanine or tryptophan. The order of the fields is CDR3 protein, CDR3 DNA, J gene, V gene, clone size, D gene. A D gene is named only where the DNA matches it firmly. Rows give clone size only sometimes, using once, few, many, or a class for an expanded clone.

CDR3: CASEGAAGNSYEQYF
DNA: TGTGCCAGTGAGGGGGCAGCGGGAAACTCCTACGAGCAGTACTTC
J: TRBJ2-7
V: TRBV28
size: .
D: .

CDR3: CASSRWDRGETQYF
DNA: TGTGCCAGCAGCCGCTGGGACAGAGGAGAGACCCAGTACTTC
J: TRBJ2-5
V: TRBV7-2
size: .
D: TRBD1

CDR3: CASSDSSSGYTF
DNA: TGTGCCAGCAGTGACTCTTCCAGCGGCTACACCTTC
J: TRBJ1-2
V: TRBV6-4
size: few
D: .

CDR3: CASSLGPEQFF
DNA: TGCGCCAGCAGCCTCGGCCCTGAGCAGTTCTTC
J: TRBJ2-1
V: TRBV5-1
size: .
D: .

CDR3: CASSPPSDNYGYTF
DNA: TGTGCCAGCTCACCACCTTCCGACAACTATGGCTACACCTTC
J: TRBJ1-2
V: TRBV18
size: few
D: .

CDR3: CASSIDAGGADTQYF
DNA: TGTGCCAGTAGTATAGATGCGGGAGGCGCAGATACGCAGTATTTT
J: TRBJ2-3
V: TRBV19
size: .
D: TRBD2

CDR3: CASSLSGTYGYTF
DNA: TGTGCCAGCAGTTTATCCGGGACCTATGGCTACACCTTC
J: TRBJ1-2
V: TRBV27
size: .
D: .

CDR3: CSASPTSLFYEQYF
DNA: TGCAGTGCTAGTCCGACTAGCCTCTTCTACGAGCAGTACTTC
J: TRBJ2-7
V: TRBV20-1
size: .
D: TRBD2

CDR3: CASSLLLAGTTNNEQFF
DNA: TGCGCCAGCAGCTTATTACTAGCGGGAACAACAAACAATGAGCAGTTCTTC
J: TRBJ2-1
V: TRBV4-1
size: .
D: TRBD2

CDR3: CASSLWLAGTSSRYNEQFF
DNA: TGTGCCAGCAGCTTATGGCTAGCGGGGACTAGCTCCCGTTACAATGAGCAGTTCTTC
J: TRBJ2-1
V: TRBV7-9
size: .
D: TRBD2

CDR3: CASSPGLNEKLFF
DNA: TGTGCCAGCAGCCCGGGACTCAATGAAAAACTGTTTTTT
J: TRBJ1-4
V: TRBV14
size: .
D: .

CDR3: CASSLGTGGSNQPQHF
DNA: TGTGCCAGCAGCTTAGGGACAGGGGGGAGCAATCAGCCCCAGCATTTT
J: TRBJ1-5
V: TRBV7-6
size: .
D: TRBD1

CDR3: CASSLVGGAVYNEQFF
DNA: TGTGCCAGCAGCTTAGTTGGGGGAGCGGTCTACAATGAGCAGTTCTTC
J: TRBJ2-1
V: TRBV7-6
size: .
D: .

CDR3: CASSLKVWVSGSVGTDTQYF
DNA: TGTGCCAGCAGTTTAAAGGTGTGGGTTAGCGGGAGTGTCGGCACAGATACGCAGTATTTT
J: TRBJ2-3
V: TRBV27
size: .
D: TRBD2

CDR3: CAWSLTVNTEAFF
DNA: TGTGCCTGGAGTCTAACAGTGAACACTGAAGCTTTCTTT
J: TRBJ1-1
V: TRBV30
size: .
D: .

CDR3: CASSSQYSNQPQHF
DNA: TGTGCCAGCAGTTCACAATATAGCAATCAGCCCCAGCATTTT
J: TRBJ1-5
V: TRBV6-4
size: .
D: .

CDR3: CASSLVPSGRVTDTQYF
DNA: TGTGCCAGCAGCTTGGTGCCTAGCGGGAGGGTCACAGATACGCAGTATTTT
J: TRBJ2-3
V: TRBV5-4
size: .
D: TRBD2

CDR3: CASSFRQGTYEQYF
DNA: TGTGCCAGCAGCTTTAGACAGGGCACCTACGAGCAGTACTTC
J: TRBJ2-7
V: TRBV3-1/TRBV3-2
size: .
D: TRBD1

CDR3: CASRLGTGRDYGYTF
DNA: TGTGCCAGCAGGCTGGGGACAGGGCGCGACTATGGCTACACCTTC
J: TRBJ1-2
V: TRBV28
size: .
D: TRBD1

CDR3: CASSQEGPATGRSYEQYF
DNA: TGTGCCAGCAGCCAAGAGGGGCCGGCGACAGGTCGATCCTACGAGCAGTACTTC
J: TRBJ2-7
V: TRBV3-1/TRBV3-2
size: once
D: .

CDR3: CASPPFAGGDNEQFF
DNA: TGTGCCAGCCCCCCTTTTGCGGGCGGGGACAATGAGCAGTTCTTC
J: TRBJ2-1
V: TRBV6-5
size: .
D: .